This passage covers 30 T cell receptor beta chains from one sample sequenced in a study of OX40 agonist ivuxolimab in advanced cancers. The assay was immunoSEQ multiplex PCR, and TCRdb's table has in-frame clones only and misses some. Among around 66,000 clones listed, roughly 80% were seen once. Sequenced here: CD4+ or CD8+ T cells sorted from blood, sampled in a trial of the OX40 agonist ivuxolimab. The origin of the receptors is an adult with an advanced solid tumor such as melanoma, head and neck, liver or kidney cancer.

The chain's CDR3 is CASSQDRNKEIQPQHF. The DNA of the CDR3 is TGCGCCAGCAGCCAAGATCGTAACAAGGAAATCCAGCCCCAGCATTTT. The V gene is TRBV4-1, the J gene TRBJ1-5; no clear D gene. CDR3 length: 16 residues. The V gene's germline CDR1 is MGHRA and CDR2 YSYEKL. The V end was cut by 0 bases, the J end by 7 bases, with 16 bases between.

V is TRBV9 and J is TRBJ2-3, with 9 bases lining up with TRBD2. J gave up 2 bases and V 0 bases, and 7 bases lay outside the gene matches. Germline CDR1 is SGDLS and CDR2 is YYNGEE. The CDR3 is 17 residues long. CDR3 in amino acids: CASSVGVAGGPTDTQYF. The DNA for the CDR3 is TGTGCCAGCAGCGTAGGGGTTGCGGGAGGGCCCACAGATACGCAGTATTTT.

The CDR3 DNA sequence: TGTGCCAGCAGTGACTCGACGTCTGTGCAGTTCTTC. Protein sequence: CASSDSTSVQFF. The chain recombines TRBV6-4 with TRBJ2-1; D is uncertain. Germline CDR1 and CDR2: MRHNA and SNTAGT. This CDR3 contains 12 residues. V dropped 0 bases and J dropped 12 bases, with 9 bases sitting between them.

The chain combines TRBV29-1 with TRBJ2-7; perhaps D is TRBD1 or TRBD2 (5 bases each). Germline V gene lookup returns CDR1 SQVTM and CDR2 ANQGSEA. CDR3 length: 14 amino acids. The V gene lost 6 bases and the J gene lost 0 bases, with 15 bases spanning the gap. The CDR3 nucleotides read TGCAGCGTCGGTGCCGGGACGGACTCCTACGAGCAGTACTTC. Amino acids: CSVGAGTDSYEQYF.

This clone was seen more than once but under ten times. The germline gene is not matched at one end of the junction; a read error may be the cause. The chain couples TRBV29-1 to TRBJ2-7; D is perhaps TRBD1 (5 bases). This CDR3 region has 11 residues. Germline V gene sequence: CDR1 SQVTM, CDR2 ANQGSEA. Here the CDR3 reads CSVGGSHEQYF. CDR3 sequence (DNA): TGCAGCGTTGGGGGCTCCCACGAGCAGTACTTC.

This chain links TRBV7-2 with TRBJ2-7; 12 positions agree with TRBD2. CDR3 length equals 16 residues. Germline CDR1 and CDR2: SGHTA and FQGNSA. The trim removed 5 bases at V and 0 bases at J, leaving 5 bases unmatched. CDR3 coding DNA: TGTGCCAGCAGCCCGGGGACTAGCGGGCCCTCCTACGAGCAGTACTTC. It is translated as CASSPGTSGPSYEQYF. The whole variable domain, filled in from reference TRBV7-2 and TRBJ2-7, reads GAGVSQSPSNKVTEKGKDVELRCDPISGHTALYWYRQSLGQGLEFLIYFQGNSAPDKSGLPSDRFSAERTGGSVSTLTIQRTQQEDSAVYLCASSPGTSGPSYEQYFGPGTRLTVT.

The chain combines TRBV5-1 with TRBJ2-2, with 10 bases matching TRBD1. J was trimmed by 6 bases and V by 3 bases; bases with no gene match: 11. The germline CDR1 and CDR2 sequences are SGHRS and YFSETQ. CDR3 length: 17 amino acids. The DNA of the CDR3 is TGCGCCAGCAGCTCCGAGACAGGGGGCACTGGGGCCGGGGAGCTGTTTTTT. It specifies CASSSETGGTGAGELFF. The complete variable domain, with remaining parts taken from reference TRBV5-1 and TRBJ2-2, reads KAGVTQTPRYLIKTRGQQVTLSCSPISGHRSVSWYQQTPGQGLQFLFEYFSETQRNKGNFPGRFSGRQFSNSRSEMNVSTLELGDSALYLCASSSETGGTGAGELFFGEGSRLTVL.

The V and J genes are TRBV5-1 and TRBJ2-5; 10 bases line up with TRBD1. With the DNA end fitting TRBJ2-7 better, the J assignment may be wrong. The CDR3 totals 15 residues. CDR1 and CDR2 from the germline V gene are SGHRS and YFSETQ. The CDR3 is CASSLDGTGAYEQYF. CDR3 in DNA: TGCGCCAGCAGCTTGGACGGGACAGGGGCCTACGAGCAGTACTTC.

The DNA of the CDR3 is TGTGCCAGCAGCCGGTCTAGCGGGAGCATATACGAGCAGTACTTC. Translating gives CASSRSSGSIYEQYF. The chain recombines TRBV14 with TRBJ2-7, with 10 bases lining up with TRBD2. This CDR3 spans 15 amino acids. With 4 bases clipped from V and 4 bases from J, the junction kept 7 bases outside the gene matches. The germline V gene encodes CDR1 SGHDN and CDR2 FVKESK.

V gene TRBV19 combines with J gene TRBJ1-3; weak D call: TRBD1 (6 bases). The V and J ends lost 4 bases and 1 base respectively, with 11 bases between them. This CDR3 is 15 amino acids long. Germline V gives CDR1 LNHDA, CDR2 SQIVND (reference sequence). Written as DNA, the CDR3 is TGTGCCAGTAGTAACGAACAGGGTTCTGGAAACACCATATATTTT. It translates to CASSNEQGSGNTIYF.

In this sample, this clone turned up a few times. This rearrangement joins TRBV5-1 to TRBJ2-3; 7 bases map to TRBD2. This CDR3 contains 14 residues. Trimming removed 5 bases from V and 1 base from J; junction bases left unmatched: 4. Germline V CDR1 and CDR2: SGHRS, YFSETQ. The CDR3 sequence: CASRRESGTDTQYF. In nucleotides, the CDR3 is TGCGCCAGCAGGCGGGAGAGCGGCACAGATACGCAGTATTTT.

The chain employs TRBV7-2 and TRBJ2-3, with D perhaps matching TRBD2 (7 bases). Trimming removed 6 bases from V and 7 bases from J, with 20 bases in between. Germline loops: CDR1 SGHTA, CDR2 FQGNSA. The length of the CDR3 is 15 residues. Here the CDR3 DNA reads TGTGCCAGCAGTGAGAGGGGGGGAGGAACGTATACGCAGTATTTT. Translated: CASSERGGGTYTQYF.

V gene TRBV27 combines with J gene TRBJ2-1; 10 positions agree with TRBD2. This CDR3 contains 21 residues. J gave up 3 bases and V 7 bases, and 24 bases lay outside the gene matches. The V gene's germline CDR1 is MNHEY and CDR2 SMNVEV (reference sequence). CDR3 region: CASKGPAGGLAGDVLYNEQFF. The DNA for the CDR3 is TGTGCCAGCAAGGGCCCAGCCGGAGGGCTAGCGGGGGACGTCCTCTACAATGAGCAGTTCTTC.

This chain connects TRBV7-3 to TRBJ2-3, with unresolved D. Germline lookup yields CDR1 SGHTA and CDR2 FQGTGA. This CDR3 has 14 residues. V lost 1 base to trimming and J lost 1 base, with 6 bases between them. CDR3 coding DNA: TGTGCCAGCAGCTTAAGGCTGCGCACAGATACGCAGTATTTT. Protein sequence: CASSLRLRTDTQYF. Full variable domain (rest looked up from reference TRBV7-3 and TRBJ2-3): GAGVSQTPSNKVTEKGKYVELRCDPISGHTALYWYRQSLGQGPEFLIYFQGTGAADDSGLPNDRFFAVRPEGSVSTLKIQRTERGDSAVYLCASSLRLRTDTQYFGPGTRLTVL.

The chain employs TRBV2 and TRBJ2-3; 7 positions agree with TRBD1. The V gene end was trimmed by 3 bases and the J gene end by 2 bases; junction bases not matched to a gene: 8. The CDR3 loop spans 16 amino acids. In germline, CDR1 is SNHLY, CDR2 FYNNEI. This CDR3 reads CASSDRGYGVTDTQYF. DNA for the CDR3: TGTGCCAGCAGTGACAGGGGGTACGGGGTCACAGATACGCAGTATTTT.

The V and J genes are TRBV5-1 and TRBJ2-5, with 7 nucleotides matching TRBD2. The J call may be in error: the DNA end matches TRBJ2-7 better. The CDR3 contains 14 residues. Germline loops: CDR1 SGHRS, CDR2 YFSETQ. CDR3 DNA sequence: TGCGCCAGCAACGCGGGAGAGTCGGTATACGAGCAGTACTTC. This translates into CASNAGESVYEQYF.

This CDR3 is CASSSRQGANVLTF. The DNA of the CDR3 is TGTGCCAGCAGCTCTCGGCAGGGGGCCAACGTCCTGACTTTC. V and J are TRBV7-2 and TRBJ2-6, with unresolved D. V was cut by 4 bases and J by 4 bases, with 8 bases left in between. The CDR3 extends over 14 amino acids. Germline values: CDR1 SGHTA, CDR2 FQGNSA. The full variable domain, its missing parts supplied by reference TRBV7-2 and TRBJ2-6, is GAGVSQSPSNKVTEKGKDVELRCDPISGHTALYWYRQSLGQGLEFLIYFQGNSAPDKSGLPSDRFSAERTGGSVSTLTIQRTQQEDSAVYLCASSSRQGANVLTFGAGSRLTVL.

The genes are TRBV27 and TRBJ2-5; 9 bases agree with TRBD2. The CDR3 spans 14 residues. The J segment lost 4 bases and the V segment lost 4 bases, leaving 4 bases of the junction unmatched. Germline V CDR1 and CDR2: MNHEY, SMNVEV (reference sequence). CDR3: CASSSSLAGETQYF. The CDR3 bases are TGTGCCAGCAGTTCCTCACTAGCGGGAGAGACCCAGTACTTC.

V is TRBV30 and J is TRBJ2-7, with TRBD2 as a possible D gene (6 bases). The V end lost 1 base, the J end lost 6 bases, and 22 bases lay between the germline ends. Germline V gene sequence: CDR1 GTSNPN, CDR2 SVGIG (reference sequence). The CDR3 contains 16 residues. This CDR3 is CAWSAGHEGLGGEQYV. DNA for the CDR3: TGTGCCTGGAGTGCCGGCCATGAGGGTCTGGGAGGCGAGCAGTACGTC.

The gene calls are TRBV7-3 and TRBJ1-1, with D possibly matching TRBD1 (6 bases). This CDR3 comprises 14 residues. V gave up 5 bases and J gave up 3 bases, with 13 bases separating them. The germline CDR1 and CDR2 sequences are SGHTA and FQGTGA. The CDR3 loop is CASSPQGLDTEAFF. The CDR3 DNA follows: TGTGCCAGCAGCCCCCAGGGGCTGGACACTGAAGCTTTCTTT.

The J gene is TRBJ1-4, the V gene TRBV5-1; 8 nucleotides match TRBD1. The germline V gene encodes CDR1 SGHRS and CDR2 YFSETQ. The CDR3 loop spans 15 amino acids. V trimming: 0 bases; J trimming: 7 bases; junction bases outside the gene matches: 5. The CDR3 is CASSLGSGQGEKLFF. The CDR3 coding sequence is TGCGCCAGCAGCTTGGGAAGCGGACAGGGTGAAAAACTGTTTTTT.

The rearrangement uses TRBV7-9 and TRBJ2-3, with 10 bases that match TRBD2. Germline assignment: CDR1 SEHNR and CDR2 FQNEAQ (reference sequence). The CDR3 runs to 15 residues. V shed 4 bases and J 6 bases; nucleotides not matched to a gene: 7. CDR3 sequence (DNA): TGTGCCAGCAGCTCGCAGCGGGGGGGCGCGGATACGCAGTATTTT. It translates to CASSSQRGGADTQYF.

The chain employs TRBV7-9 and TRBJ2-2; D gene ambiguous. The CDR3 contains 14 residues. V was shortened by 5 bases and J by 5 bases, with 12 bases between the two germline ends. Germline CDR1 is SEHNR and CDR2 is FQNEAQ (reference sequence). CDR3 protein: CASSPLGLTGELFF. CDR3 DNA: TGTGCCAGCAGCCCGCTAGGGTTAACCGGGGAGCTGTTTTTT. The full variable domain, its missing parts supplied by reference TRBV7-9 and TRBJ2-2, is DTGVSQNPRHKITKRGQNVTFRCDPISEHNRLYWYRQTLGQGPEFLTYFQNEAQLEKSRLLSDRFSAERPKGSFSTLEIQRTEQGDSAMYLCASSPLGLTGELFFGEGSRLTVL.

The V call is TRBV19, the J call TRBJ2-3, with no clear D. CDR3 size: 18 residues. The V end lost 2 bases, the J end lost 0 bases, and 18 bases lay between the germline ends. Germline assignment: CDR1 LNHDA and CDR2 SQIVND (reference sequence). CDR3 loop: CASSIKWNRVPSTDTQYF. CDR3 nucleotide sequence: TGTGCCAGTAGTATAAAGTGGAACCGGGTTCCCAGCACAGATACGCAGTATTTT.

The chain carries TRBV14 and TRBJ1-2, with 8 positions matching TRBD1. The CDR3 consists of 15 residues. The germline V gene encodes CDR1 SGHDN and CDR2 FVKESK. The V gene end was trimmed by 4 bases and the J gene end by 4 bases; junction bases not matched to a gene: 8. The CDR3 loop reads CASSPSVTGGYGYTF. CDR3 DNA: TGTGCCAGCAGCCCATCCGTAACAGGGGGCTATGGCTACACCTTC.

The rearrangement joins TRBV5-1 to TRBJ1-1, with no clear D. The CDR3 totals 14 residues. The V gene's germline CDR1 is SGHRS and CDR2 YFSETQ. Deletions cut 1 base from V and 4 bases from J, with 11 bases between. The CDR3 DNA is TGCGCCAGCAGCTTGCAACCAGGTGGCACTGAAGCTTTCTTT. Its protein product is CASSLQPGGTEAFF. Variable domain in full (rest from reference TRBV5-1 and TRBJ1-1): KAGVTQTPRYLIKTRGQQVTLSCSPISGHRSVSWYQQTPGQGLQFLFEYFSETQRNKGNFPGRFSGRQFSNSRSEMNVSTLELGDSALYLCASSLQPGGTEAFFGQGTRLTVV.

In DNA, the CDR3 is TGTGCCACGGCCGCCGGAAACACCATATATTTT. It encodes CATAAGNTIYF. This chain joins TRBV6-5 and TRBJ1-3; D is ambiguous. CDR3 length: 11 residues. The V end was cut by 10 bases, the J end by 4 bases, with 8 bases between. Germline lookup yields CDR1 MNHEY and CDR2 SVGAGI.

V usage is TRBV10-3 and J usage is TRBJ1-1; no reliable D call. Germline CDR1 is ENHRY and CDR2 is SYGVKD. V lost 2 bases to trimming and J lost 2 bases, with 6 bases between them. This CDR3 has 13 residues. The CDR3 region is CAISEESNTEAFF. In nucleotides, the CDR3 is TGTGCCATCAGTGAGGAGTCAAACACTGAAGCTTTCTTT.

The chain combines TRBV18 with TRBJ1-1; 7 bases align to TRBD1. Germline V gene lookup returns CDR1 KGHSH and CDR2 LQKENI. J gave up 6 bases and V 2 bases, and 6 bases lay outside the gene matches. The CDR3 consists of 14 residues. Here the CDR3 DNA reads TGTGCCAGCTCACCATCTACAGGGGATGCTGAAGCTTTCTTT. Translated, it gives CASSPSTGDAEAFF.

V usage is TRBV6-6 and J usage is TRBJ2-7, with unresolved D. This CDR3 is built from 15 residues. Trimming removed 0 bases at V and 0 bases at J, with 9 bases between. Germline CDR1 and CDR2: MNHNY and SVGAGI (reference sequence). The CDR3 region has the DNA TGTGCCAGCAGTTACTCTGTCTCGAGCTCCTACGAGCAGTACTTC. The encoded protein is CASSYSVSSSYEQYF.